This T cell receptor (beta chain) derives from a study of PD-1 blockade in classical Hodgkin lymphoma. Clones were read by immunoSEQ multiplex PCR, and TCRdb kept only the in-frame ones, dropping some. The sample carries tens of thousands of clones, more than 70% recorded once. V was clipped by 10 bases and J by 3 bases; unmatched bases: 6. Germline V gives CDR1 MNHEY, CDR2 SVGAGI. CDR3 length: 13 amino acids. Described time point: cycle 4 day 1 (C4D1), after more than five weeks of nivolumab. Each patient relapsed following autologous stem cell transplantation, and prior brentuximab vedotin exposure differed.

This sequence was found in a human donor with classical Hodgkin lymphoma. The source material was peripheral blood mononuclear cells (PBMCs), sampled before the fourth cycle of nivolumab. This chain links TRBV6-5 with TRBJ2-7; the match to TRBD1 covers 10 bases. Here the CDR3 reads CATLDRGSYEQYF. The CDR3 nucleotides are TGTGCCACCCTGGACAGGGGGAGCTACGAGCAGTACTTC.